The T cell receptor (beta chain) described here comes from a study of cytomegalovirus exposure and HLA in healthy donors. Study in general: A prior study identified 110 million or so unique TCR beta sequences from roughly 170 million T cells.

The PCR was carried out with 60 Vbeta primers and 13 Jbeta primers. Sequencing was performed with immunoSEQ multiplex PCR; in TCRdb, only in-frame clones are kept and a portion is missing. The sample lists some 190,000 clones; roughly 86% were seen once. This CDR3 has 16 amino acids. V lost 6 bases to trimming and J lost 3 bases; unmatched junction nucleotides: 8. From germline, CDR1 is LNHDA and CDR2 SQIVND (reference sequence). V gene TRBV19 combines with J gene TRBJ1-4; 9 bases line up with TRBD1. Sequenced: PBMCs. The sequence came from a man aged 35 to 55 in good health and CMV-seropositive. In nucleotides, the CDR3 is TGTGCCAGTAGCACCGGGACAGGGAGTTCTAATGAAAAACTGTTTTTT. It encodes CASSTGTGSSNEKLFF.